This T cell receptor (beta chain) was profiled in a study of glioma-infiltrating T cells. General study findings and limits: Tissue and blood shared very few CDR3 sequences. Tissue-blood divergence was below expectation in non-neoplastic patients, above in gliomas.

TCR alpha and beta CDR3 regions were amplified from RNA using iRepertoire nested multiplex PCR. TCRdb analysed the multiplex PCR reads with MiXCR anew, one entry per CDR3 protein. The data contain some 40,000 distinct CDR3 sequences, approximately 20% of them seen just once; the ten biggest clones take up around 6.3%. The germline V and J ends were trimmed by 5 bases and 6 bases, with 19 bases remaining between them. The CDR3 runs to 15 residues. CDR1 and CDR2 (germline): MDHEN, SYDVKM. This clonotype was seen at least ten times. No antigen is known for it. The sequenced material came from glioma tissue, nonneoplastic brain tissue, or PBMCs (not recorded which). The chain combines TRBV28 with TRBJ1-2; D may be TRBD1 (5 bases). The sequence came from a human donor with low-grade glioma or glioblastoma, undergoing nonglioma brain surgery, or in good health (not recorded which). In nucleotides, the CDR3 is TGTGCCAGCAGTCAAAGCCTTTTAGGGGTGGATGGCTACACCTTC. This gives the protein CASSQSLLGVDGYTF.